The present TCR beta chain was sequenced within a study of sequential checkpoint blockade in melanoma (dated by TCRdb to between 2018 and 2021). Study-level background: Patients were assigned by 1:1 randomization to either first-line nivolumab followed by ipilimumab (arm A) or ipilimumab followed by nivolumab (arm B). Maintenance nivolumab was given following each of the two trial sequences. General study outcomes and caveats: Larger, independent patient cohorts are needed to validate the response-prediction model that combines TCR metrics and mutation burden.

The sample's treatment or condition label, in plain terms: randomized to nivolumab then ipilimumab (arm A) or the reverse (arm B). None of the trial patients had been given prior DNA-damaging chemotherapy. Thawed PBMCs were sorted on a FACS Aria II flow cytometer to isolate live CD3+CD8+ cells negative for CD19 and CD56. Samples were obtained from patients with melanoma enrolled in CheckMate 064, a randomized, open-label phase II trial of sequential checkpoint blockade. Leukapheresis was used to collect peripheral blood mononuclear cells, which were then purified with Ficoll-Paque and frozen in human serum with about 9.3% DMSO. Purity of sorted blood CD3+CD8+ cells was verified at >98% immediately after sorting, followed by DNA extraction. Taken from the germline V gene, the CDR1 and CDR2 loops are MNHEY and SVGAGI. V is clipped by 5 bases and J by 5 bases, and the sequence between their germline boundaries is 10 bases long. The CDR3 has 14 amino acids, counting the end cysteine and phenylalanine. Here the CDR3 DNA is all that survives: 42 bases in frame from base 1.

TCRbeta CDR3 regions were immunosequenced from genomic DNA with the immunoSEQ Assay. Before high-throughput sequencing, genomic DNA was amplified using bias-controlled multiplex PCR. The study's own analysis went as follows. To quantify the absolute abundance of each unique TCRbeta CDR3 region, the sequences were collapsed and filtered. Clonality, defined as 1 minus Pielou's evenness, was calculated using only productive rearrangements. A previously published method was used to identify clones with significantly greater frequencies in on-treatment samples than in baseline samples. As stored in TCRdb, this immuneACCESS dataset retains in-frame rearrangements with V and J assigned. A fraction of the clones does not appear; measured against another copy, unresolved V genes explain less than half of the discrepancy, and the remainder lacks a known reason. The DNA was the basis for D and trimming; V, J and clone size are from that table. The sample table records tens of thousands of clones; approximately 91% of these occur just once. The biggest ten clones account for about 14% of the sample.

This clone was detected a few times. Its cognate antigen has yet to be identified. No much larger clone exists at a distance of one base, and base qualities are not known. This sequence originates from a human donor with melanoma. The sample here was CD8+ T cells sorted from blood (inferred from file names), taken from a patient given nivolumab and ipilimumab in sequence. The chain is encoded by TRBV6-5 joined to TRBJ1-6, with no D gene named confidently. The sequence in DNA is TGTGCCAGCAGTGAAGACACCCATAATTCACCCCTCCACTTT. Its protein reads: CASSEDTHNSPLHF.